This is a list of T cell receptor beta chains from one sample in a study of PD-L1 blockade in urothelial cancer. Clones were read by immunoSEQ multiplex PCR, and TCRdb kept only the in-frame ones, dropping some. The profile shows approximately 45,000 clones, 75% to 90% of them singletons. The input for sequencing was PBMCs, taken around atezolizumab (anti-PD-L1) treatment. The receptors stem from a man between 45 and 60 years old with urothelial cancer. Both conserved end residues are trimmed from each CDR3. Fields, in order: D gene, clone size, J gene, V gene, CDR3 protein. A D gene is named only where the DNA matches it firmly. Part of the rows lack a size; the others show once, few, many or a class for expanded clones.

d_call: -
clone_size: -
j_call: TRBJ1-2
v_call: TRBV28
cdr3_aa: ASSSVGQVGGYGYT

d_call: TRBD2
clone_size: -
j_call: TRBJ2-7
v_call: TRBV2
cdr3_aa: AAGGLAGPQY

d_call: -
clone_size: -
j_call: TRBJ1-2
v_call: TRBV6-1
cdr3_aa: ASSDGAASYGYT

d_call: -
clone_size: -
j_call: TRBJ1-1
v_call: TRBV27
cdr3_aa: ASSKGAGRGGTEAF

d_call: -
clone_size: -
j_call: TRBJ2-3
v_call: TRBV5-5
cdr3_aa: ASRRGPVGKDTQY

d_call: TRBD2
clone_size: -
j_call: TRBJ2-7
v_call: TRBV7-6
cdr3_aa: ASSLYSGSYEQY

d_call: TRBD1
clone_size: -
j_call: TRBJ1-1
v_call: TRBV29-1
cdr3_aa: SVGQGQHTEAF

d_call: TRBD1
clone_size: -
j_call: TRBJ1-1
v_call: TRBV19
cdr3_aa: ASSIGNRGPRAEAF

d_call: -
clone_size: -
j_call: TRBJ1-6
v_call: TRBV7-8
cdr3_aa: ASSLAVPGRLRNSPLH

d_call: -
clone_size: -
j_call: TRBJ1-3
v_call: TRBV18
cdr3_aa: ASSPLVQGDGNTIY

d_call: TRBD1
clone_size: -
j_call: TRBJ2-3
v_call: TRBV9
cdr3_aa: ASSAAGGRDTQY

d_call: -
clone_size: -
j_call: TRBJ1-1
v_call: TRBV6-5
cdr3_aa: ASSANGGVNTEAF

d_call: TRBD1
clone_size: once
j_call: TRBJ2-7
v_call: TRBV30
cdr3_aa: AWSTRGTGGYEQY

d_call: TRBD2
clone_size: -
j_call: TRBJ2-1
v_call: TRBV6-1
cdr3_aa: ASSEGRAGAYEQF

d_call: -
clone_size: few
j_call: TRBJ2-3
v_call: TRBV2
cdr3_aa: AGNEQGTDTQY

d_call: TRBD2
clone_size: -
j_call: TRBJ2-1
v_call: TRBV6-5
cdr3_aa: ASSYGATSRHNEQF

d_call: TRBD1
clone_size: -
j_call: TRBJ1-2
v_call: TRBV7-2
cdr3_aa: ASSSPGQGAIGGYT

d_call: TRBD1
clone_size: -
j_call: TRBJ1-3
v_call: TRBV14
cdr3_aa: ASSRDRVSTIY

d_call: TRBD2
clone_size: -
j_call: TRBJ2-3
v_call: TRBV25-1
cdr3_aa: ASNPGAGGNTDTQY

d_call: -
clone_size: -
j_call: TRBJ1-5
v_call: TRBV16
cdr3_aa: ASSQSLPGNQPQH

d_call: -
clone_size: -
j_call: TRBJ2-1
v_call: TRBV18
cdr3_aa: ASSPASGGTEQF

d_call: TRBD2
clone_size: once
j_call: TRBJ2-1
v_call: TRBV14
cdr3_aa: ASSRPSRTSGRALMRNEQF

d_call: TRBD1
clone_size: -
j_call: TRBJ1-1
v_call: TRBV6-5
cdr3_aa: ASRGQTGRTEAF

d_call: TRBD2
clone_size: -
j_call: TRBJ2-3
v_call: TRBV29-1
cdr3_aa: SVVLAGEDLAQIRLSTDTQY

d_call: -
clone_size: -
j_call: TRBJ2-7
v_call: TRBV5-1
cdr3_aa: ASSFSQGYEQY

d_call: TRBD1
clone_size: -
j_call: TRBJ1-1
v_call: TRBV7-3
cdr3_aa: ASSLGTGWTEAF

d_call: TRBD1
clone_size: -
j_call: TRBJ2-7
v_call: TRBV5-1
cdr3_aa: ASSFGQGSGYEQY

d_call: TRBD1
clone_size: few
j_call: TRBJ2-7
v_call: TRBV27
cdr3_aa: ASSKPGQGAYEQY

d_call: TRBD1
clone_size: -
j_call: TRBJ1-2
v_call: TRBV5-1
cdr3_aa: ASSIRDRGISNYGYT

d_call: -
clone_size: -
j_call: TRBJ2-3
v_call: TRBV9
cdr3_aa: ASSVGGAATDTQY

d_call: -
clone_size: -
j_call: TRBJ2-3
v_call: TRBV6-4
cdr3_aa: ASSEQGTDTQY

d_call: TRBD2
clone_size: -
j_call: TRBJ2-5
v_call: TRBV5-1
cdr3_aa: ATRTSGKQETQY

d_call: -
clone_size: once
j_call: TRBJ1-6
v_call: TRBV19
cdr3_aa: ASHRDYNSPLH

d_call: -
clone_size: once
j_call: TRBJ1-5
v_call: TRBV7-9
cdr3_aa: ASSSQGNQPQH

d_call: TRBD1
clone_size: -
j_call: TRBJ1-1
v_call: TRBV11-2
cdr3_aa: ASSSRQGAVSEAF

d_call: -
clone_size: -
j_call: TRBJ1-6
v_call: TRBV5-6
cdr3_aa: ASSLWAGKPALH

d_call: TRBD2
clone_size: -
j_call: TRBJ2-5
v_call: TRBV12-5
cdr3_aa: ASGLVGEGAGRNQETQY

d_call: -
clone_size: -
j_call: TRBJ2-3
v_call: TRBV4-2
cdr3_aa: ASSQDQRDTQY

d_call: TRBD1
clone_size: -
j_call: TRBJ1-2
v_call: TRBV10-3
cdr3_aa: AISESGRGSSYGYT

d_call: TRBD2
clone_size: -
j_call: TRBJ2-6
v_call: TRBV18
cdr3_aa: ASSSSGGPGANVLT

d_call: -
clone_size: -
j_call: TRBJ2-4
v_call: TRBV5-1
cdr3_aa: ASSLESTGTNIQY

d_call: -
clone_size: once
j_call: -
v_call: TRBV10-2
cdr3_aa: ASSEPRDRGSYEQY

d_call: TRBD2
clone_size: -
j_call: TRBJ2-5
v_call: TRBV19
cdr3_aa: ASMGLAGGQETQY

d_call: -
clone_size: -
j_call: TRBJ1-5
v_call: TRBV7-9
cdr3_aa: ASSWGGASNQPQH

d_call: TRBD1
clone_size: -
j_call: TRBJ1-6
v_call: TRBV11-2
cdr3_aa: ASSLGQTNSPLH

d_call: TRBD1
clone_size: -
j_call: TRBJ2-7
v_call: TRBV19
cdr3_aa: ASSPRTGRSYEQY

d_call: TRBD1
clone_size: few
j_call: TRBJ1-5
v_call: TRBV5-4
cdr3_aa: ASSAGQGSDQPQH

d_call: -
clone_size: -
j_call: TRBJ2-2
v_call: TRBV5-1
cdr3_aa: ASSLGQWNTGELF

d_call: -
clone_size: -
j_call: TRBJ2-7
v_call: TRBV6-1
cdr3_aa: ASSESWTAIQY

d_call: TRBD2
clone_size: -
j_call: TRBJ2-1
v_call: TRBV4-1
cdr3_aa: ASSQGHMERERDEQF

d_call: -
clone_size: -
j_call: TRBJ2-4
v_call: TRBV27
cdr3_aa: ASRRQFGAGNIQY

d_call: TRBD1
clone_size: -
j_call: TRBJ1-3
v_call: TRBV5-1
cdr3_aa: ASSFQGEKNTIY

d_call: -
clone_size: -
j_call: TRBJ2-7
v_call: TRBV29-1
cdr3_aa: SVEVQGSSYEQY

d_call: -
clone_size: -
j_call: TRBJ2-2
v_call: TRBV6-1
cdr3_aa: ASRRGSTGELF

d_call: TRBD1
clone_size: -
j_call: TRBJ1-5
v_call: TRBV6-6
cdr3_aa: ASSYRQGSEPQH

d_call: -
clone_size: -
j_call: TRBJ2-1
v_call: TRBV25-1
cdr3_aa: ASSEHDRNEQF